This T cell receptor beta chain was documented in a study of identical twins. A universal primer site was incorporated via template switching, and the cDNA contained unique molecular identifiers. One entry per CDR3 protein, called by TCRdb with MiXCR from the 5' RACE reads. The sample has some 460,000 distinct CDR3 sequences, approximately 15% seen once; the top ten hold about 0.54%. This CDR3 comprises 17 residues. The V gene's germline CDR1 is LGHNA and CDR2 YSLEER. The trim removed 1 base at V and 5 bases at J, leaving 10 bases unmatched. All donors comprised healthy Caucasians. Study-level points and caveats: The more abundant beta clonotypes in cord blood had fewer insertions, and memory repertoires did not show this.

In regard to this clonotype: Its target is not known.

These data were also filed under a second study, of yellow fever vaccine responses in identical twins.

This receptor was taken from a young woman in good health. V is TRBV4-3 and J is TRBJ2-2; the match to TRBD1 covers 7 bases. The material sequenced was CD4+ T cells sorted from blood. The CDR3 DNA reads as TGCGCCAGCAGCCAAGCTATGACAGGGACGGTGACCGGGGAGCTGTTTTTT. Translated: CASSQAMTGTVTGELFF.